This record looks at one T cell receptor beta chain sequence and its context. The sample is drawn from a study of blood T cells in healthy people across ages. V lost 0 bases and J 3 bases, leaving 9 bases between the germline ends. Germline CDR1 and CDR2: LNHNV and YYDKDF (reference sequence). The CDR3 covers 14 residues. Caucasian, healthy and from Russia, the donors were aged between about 6 and 90. Isolating PBMCs gave at least 7 million of these cells per sample. Through a sample-barcoded 5' primer and a J-beta primer mix, a second PCR was run for roughly 6 to 11 cycles. Each single sample gave us at least 3 million CDR3-containing paired-end reads. Using its own MiXCR run on the 5' RACE reads, TCRdb lists one record per CDR3 protein. This table holds roughly 930,000 distinct CDR3 sequences, around 48% found once.

The chain uses TRBV15 and TRBJ2-7; D unresolved. Sequencing was performed on blood. This clonotype originated in a man aged 30 to 45 in good health. This chain's CDR3 is CATSRDLQNYEQYF. DNA for the CDR3: TGTGCCACCAGCAGAGATTTACAGAACTACGAGCAGTACTTC.